These 21 T cell receptor beta chains originate from one sample sequenced in a study of T-cell reconstitution after alpha-beta-depleted transplantation in children. The TCRbeta library was prepared with unique molecular identifiers. MiXCR, applied by TCRdb to the PCR reads, yields one record per CDR3 protein. The sample records some 200,000 distinct CDR3 sequences, roughly a tenth being singletons. Sequenced here: PBMCs from the stem cell graft donor, sampled from the stem cell graft. The receptors derive from a human donor who donated a stem cell graft to a child with SCID.

This clonotype occurred many times. The chain recombines TRBV7-2 with TRBJ2-3, with D possibly TRBD2 on 7 matching bases. The CDR3 loop spans 15 amino acids. Germline loops: CDR1 SGHTA, CDR2 FQGNSA. V lost 0 bases and J 7 bases, leaving 14 bases between the germline ends. This chain's CDR3 is CASSLAGGPMYTQYF. CDR3 sequence (DNA): TGTGCCAGCAGCTTAGCGGGGGGGCCAATGTATACGCAGTATTTT.

At least ten counts were recorded for this clonotype. The rearrangement uses TRBV2 and TRBJ2-7; D might be TRBD1 (6 bases). V lost 9 bases and J 3 bases, leaving 12 bases between the germline ends. The CDR3 contains 12 residues. Germline V CDR1 and CDR2: SNHLY, FYNNEI. The CDR3 coding sequence is TGTGCCAGTTTGACAGGAGGCTACGAGCAGTACTTC. Amino acid sequence: CASLTGGYEQYF.

This clonotype was counted at least ten times. CDR3 sequence: CASSYPRANTGELFF. CDR3 bases: TGCGCCAGCAGCTACCCCAGGGCCAACACCGGGGAGCTGTTTTTT. This sequence joins TRBV5-1 and TRBJ2-2, with a weak D call TRBD1 (5 bases). Germline lookup yields CDR1 SGHRS and CDR2 YFSETQ. Deletions cut 3 bases from V and 2 bases from J, with 11 bases between. This CDR3 spans 15 amino acids. Full variable domain (missing parts from reference TRBV5-1 and TRBJ2-2): KAGVTQTPRYLIKTRGQQVTLSCSPISGHRSVSWYQQTPGQGLQFLFEYFSETQRNKGNFPGRFSGRQFSNSRSEMNVSTLELGDSALYLCASSYPRANTGELFFGEGSRLTVL.

The genes are TRBV11-3 and TRBJ2-1; D is ambiguous. CDR1 SGHNT and CDR2 YENEEA come from the germline V gene. CDR3 size: 15 residues. V lost 5 bases and J 4 bases, leaving 15 bases between the germline ends. CDR3 nucleotides: TGTGCCAGCAGCGTTGACTCAACCATATACAATGAGCAGTTCTTC. Translated, it gives CASSVDSTIYNEQFF. The full variable domain, rest sourced from reference TRBV11-3 and TRBJ2-1, is EAGVVQSPRYKIIEKKQPVAFWCNPISGHNTLYWYLQNLGQGPELLIRYENEEAVDDSQLPKDRFSAERLKGVDSTLKIQPAELGDSAVYLCASSVDSTIYNEQFFGPGTRLTVL.

Ten or more counts support this clonotype. The chain joins TRBV15 to TRBJ2-3; D gene unclear. The germline V gene encodes CDR1 LNHNV and CDR2 YYDKDF (reference sequence). The ends were cut back, 3 bases at V and 4 bases at J, with 8 bases in the middle. CDR3 length: 13 amino acids. The CDR3 nucleotides are TGTGCCACCAGCAGCCGAGTTTCAGATACGCAGTATTTT. Translated, it gives CATSSRVSDTQYF.

At least ten counts were recorded for this clonotype. V and J are TRBV6-5 and TRBJ2-5; D unclear. Germline values: CDR1 MNHEY, CDR2 SVGAGI. Trimming removed 0 bases from V and 0 bases from J, with 8 bases in between. CDR3 length equals 15 residues. CDR3 DNA: TGTGCCAGCAGTTACTCGAAAGGGTACCAAGAGACCCAGTACTTC. Protein sequence: CASSYSKGYQETQYF.

This clonotype was detected only a few times. The CDR3 DNA reads TGTGCCAGCAGCCAATTTACTGAAGCTTTCTTT. Amino acids: CASSQFTEAFF. The genes are TRBV2 and TRBJ1-1, with D unclear. The CDR3 covers 11 residues. Germline V lookup: CDR1 SNHLY, CDR2 FYNNEI. Trimming removed 6 bases at V and 5 bases at J, with 7 bases between.

This clonotype came up a few times. The chain joins TRBV27 to TRBJ1-5; D is ambiguous. CDR1 MNHEY and CDR2 SMNVEV come from the germline V gene (reference sequence). Trimming took 5 bases from V and 6 from J, leaving 20 bases between them. The CDR3 is 16 amino acids. The CDR3 DNA follows: TGTGCCAGCAGTCCTCGGGTCTCGTCAGTGAGTCAGCCCCAGCATTTT. It is translated as CASSPRVSSVSQPQHF.

Comments on this clonotype: This clone may be a read error of a much larger clone one base away. The chain employs TRBV5-1 and TRBJ1-1; 8 positions agree with TRBD1. Germline V gives CDR1 SGHRS, CDR2 YFSETQ. The CDR3 length is 14 residues. CDR3 nucleotides: TGCTCCAGCAGCTTGGAGGGACAGGTCCTAGGAGCTTTCTTT. This gives the protein CSSSLEGQVLGAFF.

This clonotype was observed many times. V gene TRBV5-1 combines with J gene TRBJ2-1; D is perhaps TRBD1 (6 bases). V was shortened by 4 bases and J by 0 bases, with 14 bases between the two germline ends. Germline lookup yields CDR1 SGHRS and CDR2 YFSETQ. The CDR3 has 16 residues. CDR3 bases: TGCGCCAGCAGCAAAGGACAGCCGAGCTCCTACAATGAGCAGTTCTTC. As protein: CASSKGQPSSYNEQFF. Using reference TRBV5-1 and TRBJ2-1 for the parts outside the CDR3, the full variable domain is KAGVTQTPRYLIKTRGQQVTLSCSPISGHRSVSWYQQTPGQGLQFLFEYFSETQRNKGNFPGRFSGRQFSNSRSEMNVSTLELGDSALYLCASSKGQPSSYNEQFFGPGTRLTVL.

Only a few counts were recorded for this clonotype. The chain joins TRBV2 to TRBJ2-2, with TRBD2 as a possible D gene (5 bases). Between the trimmed V and J ends, which lost 3 bases and 8 bases, there was a span of 13 bases. Germline V gene lookup returns CDR1 SNHLY and CDR2 FYNNEI. The CDR3 loop spans 14 amino acids. The CDR3 DNA is TGTGCCAGCAGTGACGCTGGACGGGGTGGGGAGCTGTTTTTT. Protein sequence: CASSDAGRGGELFF. Full variable domain (missing parts from reference TRBV2 and TRBJ2-2): EPEVTQTPSHQVTQMGQEVILRCVPISNHLYFYWYRQILGQKVEFLVSFYNNEISEKSEIFDDQFSVERPDGSNFTLKIRSTKLEDSAMYFCASSDAGRGGELFFGEGSRLTVL.

In its sample, this clonotype was seen many times. V and J are TRBV21-1 and TRBJ1-6. TRBV21-1 is noted as a pseudogene. The CDR3 extends over 17 amino acids. The CDR3 DNA reads TGTGCCAGCAGCAAAGGGCCTGGGAGGGATCAAAATTCACCCCTCCACTTT. This codes for CASSKGPGRDQNSPLHF.

In this sample, this clonotype turned up many times. This chain joins TRBV20-1 and TRBJ2-1; possible D gene TRBD1, 6 bases. CDR3 length: 15 residues. Trimming left V 3 bases short and J 4 bases short, with 16 bases between. The germline CDR1 and CDR2 sequences are DFQATT and SNEGSKA (reference sequence). CDR3 amino acids: CSASFRDTPYNEQFF. CDR3 sequence (DNA): TGCAGTGCTAGCTTTCGGGACACCCCTTACAATGAGCAGTTCTTC.

This clonotype has ten or more counts. The chain employs TRBV20-1 and TRBJ1-1, with D perhaps TRBD1 (6 bases). With 8 bases removed from V and 4 bases from J, the gap between germline ends came to 20 bases. Looked up from germline, CDR1 is DFQATT and CDR2 is SNEGSKA (reference sequence). The CDR3 has 14 residues. The CDR3 loop reads CSISSGGRATEAFF. CDR3 nucleotide sequence: TGCAGTATATCATCTGGGGGCAGGGCCACTGAAGCTTTCTTT.

The sample holds many counts of this clonotype. The V and J genes are TRBV7-8 and TRBJ1-4; 9 bases match TRBD1. V gave up 1 base and J gave up 8 bases; unmatched junction bases: 11. This CDR3 has 17 amino acids. Germline V gene sequence: CDR1 SGHVS, CDR2 FQNEAQ. CDR3 loop: CASSLGPTGGKREKLFF. The CDR3 coding sequence is TGTGCCAGCAGCTTAGGGCCCACAGGGGGCAAAAGGGAAAAACTGTTTTTT.

Many counts were recorded for this clonotype. The chain combines TRBV3-1 with TRBJ2-4; D unresolved. Trimming stripped 4 bases from V and 0 bases from J, with 19 bases between. This CDR3 region has 18 residues. Germline-derived CDR1 and CDR2 are LGHDT and YNNKEL (reference sequence). CDR3 residues: CASSPRTGSKLAKNIQYF. Here the CDR3 DNA reads TGTGCCAGCAGCCCCAGGACCGGGTCAAAATTAGCCAAAAACATTCAGTACTTC.

This clonotype appeared many times. This rearrangement joins TRBV19 to TRBJ1-1; D not resolved. CDR1 and CDR2 (germline): LNHDA, SQIVND (reference sequence). The CDR3 runs to 16 residues. V lost 6 bases, J lost 0 bases, and 17 bases lay in between. This chain's CDR3 is CASSSFGSGMNTEAFF. The CDR3, as DNA: TGTGCCAGTAGCTCCTTTGGGTCGGGAATGAACACTGAAGCTTTCTTT.

This clonotype was counted many times. The chain recombines TRBV2 with TRBJ2-7; possibly TRBD1 for D (6 bases). Trimming took 7 bases from V and 5 from J, leaving 18 bases between them. CDR1 and CDR2 (germline): SNHLY, FYNNEI. The CDR3 extends over 14 amino acids. CDR3 in DNA: TGTGCCAGCAACCCCACAGGGAGACACCACGAGCAGTACTTC. Encoded protein: CASNPTGRHHEQYF.

This clonotype came up many times. The rearrangement links TRBV20-1 to TRBJ1-4; tentatively, D is TRBD1 (5 bases). Trimming took 3 bases from V and 6 from J, leaving 14 bases between them. The CDR3 extends over 14 amino acids. CDR1 is DFQATT and CDR2 is SNEGSKA in the germline V gene (reference sequence). CDR3 residues: CSASKGRFDEKLFF. The CDR3 DNA sequence: TGCAGTGCTAGTAAGGGGCGTTTCGATGAAAAACTGTTTTTT.

The table lists this clonotype with many counts. The chain combines TRBV5-6 with TRBJ2-7, with D maybe TRBD1 (6 bases). Trimming left V 3 bases short and J 2 bases short, with 12 bases between. This CDR3 spans 14 amino acids. Germline CDR1 is SGHDT and CDR2 is YYEEEE. CDR3 protein: CASSYTGTPYEQYF. CDR3 nucleotides: TGTGCCAGCAGCTACACAGGGACCCCCTACGAGCAGTACTTC.

This clonotype came up many times. The CDR3 protein is CASSLVGNTEAFF. CDR3 coding DNA: TGTGCCAGCAGCTTAGTGGGGAACACTGAAGCTTTCTTT. The chain uses TRBV7-2 and TRBJ1-1, with D unresolved. Per germline, CDR1 SGHTA and CDR2 FQGNSA. CDR3 length: 13 amino acids. Between the trimmed V and J ends, which lost 1 base and 1 base, there was a span of 4 bases.